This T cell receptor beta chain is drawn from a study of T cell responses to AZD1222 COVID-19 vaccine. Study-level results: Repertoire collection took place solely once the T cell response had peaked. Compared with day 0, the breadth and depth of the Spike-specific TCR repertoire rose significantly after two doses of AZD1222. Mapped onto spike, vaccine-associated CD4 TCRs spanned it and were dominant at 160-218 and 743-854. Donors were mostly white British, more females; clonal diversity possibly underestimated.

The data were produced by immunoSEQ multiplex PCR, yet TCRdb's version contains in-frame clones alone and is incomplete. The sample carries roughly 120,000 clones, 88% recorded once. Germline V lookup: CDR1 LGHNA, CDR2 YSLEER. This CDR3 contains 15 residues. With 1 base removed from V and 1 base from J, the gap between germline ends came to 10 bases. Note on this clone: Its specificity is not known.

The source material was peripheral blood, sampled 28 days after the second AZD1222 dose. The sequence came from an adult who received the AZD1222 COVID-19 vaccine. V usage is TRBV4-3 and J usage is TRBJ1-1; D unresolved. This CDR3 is CASSQVRAQNTEAFF. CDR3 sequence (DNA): TGCGCCAGCAGCCAAGTGAGGGCCCAGAACACTGAAGCTTTCTTT.